This T cell receptor (beta chain) was documented in a study of cytomegalovirus exposure and HLA in healthy donors. The PCR had 60 Vbeta and 13 Jbeta primers. Method: immunoSEQ multiplex PCR; TCRdb's copy keeps in-frame clones and lacks some. The sample records roughly 97,000 clones, almost 80% being singletons. The CDR3 contains 14 residues. Germline assignment: CDR1 SGHRS and CDR2 YFSETQ. Trimming stripped 0 bases from V and 1 base from J, with 4 bases between. The sample comprised PBMCs. The genes are TRBV5-1 and TRBJ2-2; D is undetermined. The receptor was isolated from a man aged 55 to 70 in good health and CMV-seropositive. CDR3 region: CASSLALNTGELFF. The CDR3 coding sequence is TGCGCCAGCAGCTTGGCTCTGAACACCGGGGAGCTGTTTTTT.